The 5 T cell receptor beta chains in this list originate from one sample, sequenced in a study of blood T cell repertoires in COVID-19. Clones were read by immunoSEQ multiplex PCR, and TCRdb kept only the in-frame ones, dropping some. The sample records 380,000 or so clones, 70% to 90% being singletons. Source material: PBMCs or T cells enriched from blood (not recorded which). These receptors were obtained from a woman in her forties with acute COVID-19.

The V gene is TRBV30, the J gene TRBJ2-1, with TRBD1 matching over 8 bases. The germline CDR1 and CDR2 sequences are GTSNPN and SVGIG (reference sequence). V dropped 8 bases and J dropped 7; count of bases not matched to a gene: 7. The CDR3 is 12 amino acids. The CDR3 region is CAGHRGANEQFF. In DNA form, the CDR3 reads TGTGCCGGACACAGGGGGGCGAATGAGCAGTTCTTC.

V and J are TRBV24-1 and TRBJ1-5; D may be TRBD1 (5 bases). This CDR3 contains 16 residues. Germline V gives CDR1 KGHDR, CDR2 SFDVKD. V was clipped by 3 bases and J by 5 bases, with 16 bases between them. CDR3 region: CATSDPRGGIHQPQHF. The CDR3 DNA reads as TGTGCCACCAGTGATCCTAGGGGTGGCATTCATCAGCCCCAGCATTTT.

This chain connects TRBV3-1 (or the pseudogene TRBV3-2) to TRBJ2-1, with a possible D match to TRBD1 (6 bases). Germline CDR1 reads LGHDT; CDR2 reads YNNKEL (reference sequence). With 5 bases removed from V and 0 bases from J, the gap between germline ends came to 11 bases. This CDR3 has 15 residues. Here the CDR3 DNA reads TGTGCCAGCAGCGATAGGGGGAGCTCCTACAATGAGCAGTTCTTC. Amino acid sequence: CASSDRGSSYNEQFF.

This chain joins TRBV6-5 and TRBJ1-4; the D is unclear. The germline gives CDR1 MNHEY, CDR2 SVGAGI. The V gene lost 10 bases and the J gene lost 6 bases, with 15 bases spanning the gap. The length of the CDR3 is 13 residues. DNA of the CDR3: TGTGCCACCTCTTCTGGCAGTTATGAAAAACTGTTTTTT. Its protein is CATSSGSYEKLFF.

This rearrangement joins TRBV24-1 to TRBJ2-7, with 11 bases identical to TRBD1. Trimming took 7 bases from V and 4 from J; bases not matched to a gene: 8. The CDR3 extends over 15 amino acids. The germline V gene has CDR1 KGHDR and CDR2 SFDVKD. CDR3 in amino acids: CATSDRTGGFYEQYF. DNA for the CDR3: TGTGCCACCAGCGACCGGACAGGGGGCTTTTACGAGCAGTACTTC.